Listed below are T cell receptor beta chains from one sample, sequenced in a study of blood T cell repertoires in COVID-19. Libraries were prepared by immunoSEQ multiplex PCR; TCRdb keeps only in-frame clonotypes and omits some of them. The repertoire holds approximately 300,000 clones, with over 75% as singletons. The sample was peripheral blood. Every receptor here comes from a woman in her twenties or thirties with COVID-19, enrolled during active disease. CDR3s include the opening cysteine and the closing phenylalanine or tryptophan. A D gene is named only where the DNA matches it firmly. Some rows have no size entry. The others give once, few or many, or a class for an expanded clone.

D gene: .; V gene: TRBV19; J gene: TRBJ1-1; clone size: .; CDR3 protein: CASSTKRAGTREAFF; CDR3 DNA: TGTGCCAGTAGTACAAAGAGGGCAGGCACGAGAGAAGCTTTCTTT
D gene: .; V gene: TRBV4-1; J gene: TRBJ1-1; clone size: .; CDR3 protein: CASSQDPQQNTEAFF; CDR3 DNA: TGCGCCAGCAGCCAAGATCCACAGCAGAACACTGAAGCTTTCTTT
D gene: .; V gene: TRBV10-3; J gene: TRBJ2-3; clone size: .; CDR3 protein: CAADSGDTQYF; CDR3 DNA: TGTGCCGCGGACTCTGGGGATACGCAGTATTTT
D gene: .; V gene: TRBV6-5; J gene: TRBJ1-2; clone size: .; CDR3 protein: CASSLYGYTF; CDR3 DNA: TGTGCCAGCAGTCTCTATGGCTACACCTTC
D gene: .; V gene: TRBV30; J gene: TRBJ1-2; clone size: .; CDR3 protein: CAWSPLPRYGYTF; CDR3 DNA: TGTGCCTGGAGTCCCCTTCCGCGCTATGGCTACACCTTC
D gene: TRBD1; V gene: TRBV7-9; J gene: TRBJ2-1; clone size: .; CDR3 protein: CASSTTGADEQFF; CDR3 DNA: TGTGCCAGCAGCACCACAGGGGCGGATGAGCAGTTCTTC
D gene: TRBD1; V gene: TRBV4-1; J gene: TRBJ2-2; clone size: .; CDR3 protein: CASSPWDRASGELFF; CDR3 DNA: TGCGCCAGCAGCCCCTGGGACAGGGCATCCGGGGAGCTGTTTTTT
D gene: TRBD1; V gene: TRBV28; J gene: TRBJ2-7; clone size: .; CDR3 protein: CASSLPDRDYEQYF; CDR3 DNA: TGTGCCAGCAGTCTACCGGACAGGGACTACGAGCAGTACTTC
D gene: .; V gene: TRBV21-1; J gene: TRBJ2-4; clone size: .; CDR3 protein: CATLNRTGSLAKNIQYF; CDR3 DNA: TGTGCCACCTTGAATCGGACAGGTTCACTAGCCAAAAACATTCAGTACTTC
D gene: .; V gene: TRBV10-1; J gene: TRBJ2-1; clone size: .; CDR3 protein: CATDPGQLYNEQFF; CDR3 DNA: TGCGCCACGGACCCTGGACAGTTATACAATGAGCAGTTCTTC
D gene: .; V gene: TRBV19; J gene: TRBJ1-5; clone size: .; CDR3 protein: CASSIDPGRGNQPQHF; CDR3 DNA: TGTGCCAGTAGTATAGACCCGGGAAGGGGCAATCAGCCCCAGCATTTT
D gene: TRBD1; V gene: TRBV6-2/TRBV6-3; J gene: TRBJ2-7; clone size: .; CDR3 protein: CASSSRTGSYEQYF; CDR3 DNA: TGTGCCAGCAGTTCCCGGACAGGTAGCTACGAGCAGTACTTC
D gene: .; V gene: TRBV9; J gene: TRBJ1-5; clone size: .; CDR3 protein: CASSVYQHF; CDR3 DNA: TGTGCCAGCAGCGTTTACCAGCATTTT
D gene: .; V gene: TRBV12-3/TRBV12-4; J gene: TRBJ1-1; clone size: once; CDR3 protein: CASSVINTEAFF; CDR3 DNA: TGTGCCAGCAGCGTTATTAACACTGAAGCTTTCTTT
D gene: .; V gene: TRBV10-3; J gene: TRBJ1-2; clone size: .; CDR3 protein: CAISESNVPGHFYGYTF; CDR3 DNA: TGTGCCATCAGTGAGTCGAACGTCCCGGGACACTTCTATGGCTACACCTTC
D gene: .; V gene: TRBV7-9; J gene: TRBJ1-6; clone size: .; CDR3 protein: CASSKTRGGSDSPLHF; CDR3 DNA: TGTGCCAGCAGCAAAACGAGGGGAGGGTCGGATTCACCCCTCCACTTT
D gene: TRBD1; V gene: TRBV11-2; J gene: TRBJ2-1; clone size: .; CDR3 protein: CASSTRTGTADEQFF; CDR3 DNA: TGTGCCAGCAGCACCAGGACAGGGACTGCGGATGAGCAGTTCTTC
D gene: TRBD1; V gene: TRBV6-5; J gene: TRBJ1-1; clone size: .; CDR3 protein: CASSSGTGFNTEAFF; CDR3 DNA: TGTGCCAGCAGTTCCGGGACAGGGTTTAACACTGAAGCTTTCTTT
D gene: TRBD2; V gene: TRBV3-1/TRBV3-2; J gene: TRBJ2-1; clone size: .; CDR3 protein: CASSQETSGIDEQFF; CDR3 DNA: TGTGCCAGCAGCCAAGAGACTAGCGGAATCGATGAGCAGTTCTTC
D gene: .; V gene: TRBV7-9; J gene: TRBJ2-1; clone size: few; CDR3 protein: CASSLERERSEQFF; CDR3 DNA: TGTGCCAGCAGCTTAGAACGGGAGAGGAGTGAGCAGTTCTTC
D gene: TRBD1; V gene: TRBV9; J gene: TRBJ2-7; clone size: .; CDR3 protein: CASSLGTGTDSYEQYF; CDR3 DNA: TGTGCCAGCAGCCTCGGGACAGGGACTGATTCCTACGAGCAGTACTTC
D gene: TRBD2; V gene: TRBV6-5; J gene: TRBJ2-4; clone size: .; CDR3 protein: CASSRTSGSFLF; CDR3 DNA: TGTGCCAGCAGCCGCACTAGCGGGAGTTTTTTATTC
D gene: .; V gene: TRBV19; J gene: TRBJ2-5; clone size: .; CDR3 protein: CARTGNGGQETQYF; CDR3 DNA: TGTGCCAGAACAGGGAATGGAGGACAAGAGACCCAGTACTTC
D gene: TRBD2; V gene: TRBV19; J gene: TRBJ2-1; clone size: .; CDR3 protein: CASRWTSGSSYNEQFF; CDR3 DNA: TGTGCCAGTCGATGGACTAGCGGGAGCTCTTACAATGAGCAGTTCTTC
D gene: .; V gene: TRBV3-1/TRBV3-2; J gene: TRBJ1-2; clone size: .; CDR3 protein: CASSQPVNRGYTF; CDR3 DNA: TGTGCCAGCAGCCAACCGGTCAACCGGGGCTACACCTTC
D gene: .; V gene: TRBV3-1/TRBV3-2; J gene: TRBJ2-2; clone size: .; CDR3 protein: CASRPFGGANTGELFF; CDR3 DNA: TGTGCCAGCAGACCTTTTGGGGGCGCGAACACCGGGGAGCTGTTTTTT
D gene: TRBD1; V gene: TRBV5-5; J gene: TRBJ2-7; clone size: few; CDR3 protein: CASSLGTGLEQYF; CDR3 DNA: TGTGCCAGCAGCTTGGGGACAGGGCTCGAGCAGTACTTC
D gene: TRBD1; V gene: TRBV5-1; J gene: TRBJ1-1; clone size: few; CDR3 protein: CASSLGDRADTEAFF; CDR3 DNA: TGCGCCAGCAGCTTGGGGGACAGGGCCGACACTGAAGCTTTCTTT
D gene: .; V gene: TRBV7-2; J gene: TRBJ2-7; clone size: .; CDR3 protein: CASSMSGSNSYEQYF; CDR3 DNA: TGTGCCAGCAGCATGAGCGGGTCAAACTCCTACGAGCAGTACTTC
D gene: .; V gene: TRBV30; J gene: TRBJ1-5; clone size: .; CDR3 protein: CAWQTGNQPQHF; CDR3 DNA: TGTGCCTGGCAGACGGGGAATCAGCCCCAGCATTTT
D gene: TRBD2; V gene: TRBV5-4; J gene: TRBJ2-3; clone size: .; CDR3 protein: CASSPRLAGDTQYF; CDR3 DNA: TGTGCCAGCAGCCCGCGACTAGCGGGAGATACGCAGTATTTT
D gene: TRBD1; V gene: TRBV29-1; J gene: TRBJ1-1; clone size: .; CDR3 protein: CSDRTGGTEAFF; CDR3 DNA: TGCAGCGACCGAACAGGGGGCACTGAAGCTTTCTTT
D gene: .; V gene: TRBV4-1; J gene: TRBJ2-1; clone size: .; CDR3 protein: CASMVGNEQFF; CDR3 DNA: TGCGCCAGCATGGTCGGGAATGAGCAGTTCTTC
D gene: .; V gene: TRBV24-1; J gene: TRBJ2-2; clone size: .; CDR3 protein: CATSERELDTGELFF; CDR3 DNA: TGTGCCACCAGTGAGAGGGAGTTGGACACCGGGGAGCTGTTTTTT
D gene: TRBD1; V gene: TRBV10-3; J gene: TRBJ2-2; clone size: .; CDR3 protein: CAISGGQLNTGELFF; CDR3 DNA: TGTGCCATCAGTGGGGGACAGCTAAACACCGGGGAGCTGTTTTTT
D gene: .; V gene: TRBV7-9; J gene: TRBJ2-1; clone size: .; CDR3 protein: CASSRDRTNEQFF; CDR3 DNA: TGTGCCAGCAGCCGCGACAGGACCAATGAGCAGTTCTTC
D gene: .; V gene: TRBV7-9; J gene: TRBJ2-5; clone size: .; CDR3 protein: CASSLPRGRETQYF; CDR3 DNA: TGTGCCAGCAGCTTACCCAGGGGCAGAGAGACCCAGTACTTC
D gene: .; V gene: TRBV18; J gene: TRBJ1-3; clone size: .; CDR3 protein: CASSPRVKSSGNTIYF; CDR3 DNA: TGTGCCAGCTCACCGAGGGTCAAGAGCTCTGGAAACACCATATATTTT
D gene: .; V gene: TRBV2; J gene: TRBJ1-2; clone size: .; CDR3 protein: CASSEAADYGYTF; CDR3 DNA: TGTGCCAGCAGTGAAGCGGCCGATTATGGCTACACCTTC
D gene: TRBD2; V gene: TRBV7-8; J gene: TRBJ2-2; clone size: .; CDR3 protein: CASSLVVGGPGELFF; CDR3 DNA: TGTGCCAGCAGCTTAGTTGTGGGAGGGCCCGGGGAGCTGTTTTTT
D gene: TRBD1; V gene: TRBV5-1; J gene: TRBJ1-3; clone size: .; CDR3 protein: CASSLGQSIGNTIYF; CDR3 DNA: TGCGCCAGCAGCCTGGGACAGTCAATCGGAAACACCATATATTTT
D gene: .; V gene: TRBV5-5; J gene: TRBJ1-1; clone size: .; CDR3 protein: CASSLGPGSGPAFF; CDR3 DNA: TGTGCCAGCAGCTTGGGTCCGGGGTCCGGCCCGGCTTTCTTT
D gene: TRBD2; V gene: TRBV6-2/TRBV6-3; J gene: TRBJ2-3; clone size: .; CDR3 protein: CASSYRGLAGGPTDTQYF; CDR3 DNA: TGTGCCAGCAGTTACCGAGGACTAGCGGGAGGGCCAACAGATACGCAGTATTTT
D gene: .; V gene: TRBV7-2; J gene: TRBJ1-3; clone size: .; CDR3 protein: CASSLASGSGNTIYF; CDR3 DNA: TGTGCCAGCAGCTTAGCGAGCGGTTCTGGAAACACCATATATTTT
D gene: .; V gene: TRBV28; J gene: TRBJ2-7; clone size: .; CDR3 protein: CASSSFGGGHEQYF; CDR3 DNA: TGTGCCAGCAGTTCTTTCGGAGGCGGGCACGAGCAGTACTTC
D gene: .; V gene: TRBV5-6; J gene: TRBJ2-1; clone size: .; CDR3 protein: CASSYARTPKVDEQFF; CDR3 DNA: TGTGCCAGCAGCTACGCAAGGACTCCGAAGGTGGATGAGCAGTTCTTC
D gene: .; V gene: TRBV18; J gene: TRBJ2-2; clone size: .; CDR3 protein: CASSPREAGELFF; CDR3 DNA: TGTGCCAGCTCACCAAGGGAGGCCGGGGAGCTGTTTTTT
D gene: .; V gene: TRBV10-1; J gene: TRBJ1-1; clone size: .; CDR3 protein: CASSEAGNTEAFF; CDR3 DNA: TGCGCCAGCAGTGAGGCGGGCAACACTGAAGCTTTCTTT
D gene: TRBD1; V gene: TRBV19; J gene: TRBJ1-1; clone size: .; CDR3 protein: CASSLQGDTEAFF; CDR3 DNA: TGTGCCAGTAGTCTTCAGGGGGACACTGAAGCTTTCTTT
D gene: .; V gene: TRBV6-1; J gene: TRBJ1-5; clone size: .; CDR3 protein: CASSERGGAGQPQHF; CDR3 DNA: TGTGCCAGCAGTGAGCGGGGGGGCGCAGGGCAGCCCCAGCATTTT
D gene: .; V gene: TRBV27; J gene: TRBJ2-3; clone size: .; CDR3 protein: CASTNQGEATRQTDTQYF; CDR3 DNA: TGTGCCAGCACCAACCAGGGGGAGGCCACTCGGCAGACAGATACGCAGTATTTT
D gene: TRBD1; V gene: TRBV6-5; J gene: TRBJ2-7; clone size: .; CDR3 protein: CASRETGGSEQYF; CDR3 DNA: TGTGCCAGCAGAGAGACAGGGGGCTCCGAGCAGTACTTC
D gene: TRBD2; V gene: TRBV3-1/TRBV3-2; J gene: TRBJ2-3; clone size: .; CDR3 protein: CASSQGGRMQYF; CDR3 DNA: TGTGCCAGCAGCCAAGGCGGGAGGATGCAGTATTTT
D gene: TRBD2; V gene: TRBV29-1; J gene: TRBJ2-1; clone size: .; CDR3 protein: CSAVPGTRSEQFF; CDR3 DNA: TGCAGCGCCGTCCCTGGGACTAGAAGTGAGCAGTTCTTC
D gene: .; V gene: TRBV3-1/TRBV3-2; J gene: TRBJ2-2; clone size: .; CDR3 protein: CASANREANTGELFF; CDR3 DNA: TGTGCCAGCGCAAACAGGGAAGCGAACACCGGGGAGCTGTTTTTT
D gene: .; V gene: TRBV18; J gene: TRBJ2-5; clone size: .; CDR3 protein: CASSPPFGREETQYF; CDR3 DNA: TGTGCCAGCTCACCACCGTTCGGCAGGGAAGAGACCCAGTACTTC
D gene: TRBD2; V gene: TRBV11-2; J gene: TRBJ2-3; clone size: .; CDR3 protein: CASSLGGRAGDTQYF; CDR3 DNA: TGTGCCAGCAGCTTAGGTGGGAGGGCCGGAGATACGCAGTATTTT